The present T cell receptor beta chain was sequenced within a study of blood T cell repertoires in COVID-19 (TCRdb year 2020). Some background on the complete study: Samples covering the acute and convalescent phases of COVID-19 were provided by collaborators in the United States, Italy and Spain. Samples were obtained from the ongoing ImmuneRACE study (first 160 participants) and from over a thousand subjects provided by 6 global collaborators. The repertoires were released in a freely available public database meant as a resource for research on the immune response to SARS-CoV-2. Subjects who had been exposed to COVID-19, were actively infected with it, or had recovered from it provided the deeply sampled blood TCRbeta repertoires that made up the dataset. The material from the prospective study consisted of cDNA or gDNA derived from T cells, B-cell-depleted T cells, or PBMCs. The sample metadata nearly always contained a de-identified subject ID, COVID-19 status, age in years and sex. Where available, HLA class I and class II types were obtained from metadata supplied by the sample provider rather than from assay-based typing.

Overall study results and their limits: The quantity of clinical and demographic metadata differed by source and by participant and was supplied without curation.

A remark on this clone: Its binding antigen is unknown. Per-base qualities were not stored, and no clone one base away is much larger.

One collaborating source in Seattle enrolled patients while the patients were actively infected and followed the patients over time throughout the course of disease. Collaborating institutions collected whole blood in K2EDTA tubes following their own protocols. For TCRbeta analysis, collaborators shipped samples in one of three forms: frozen whole blood, isolated PBMCs, or DNA extracted from either of those sample types. According to the germline V gene, CDR1 reads MNHEY and CDR2 reads SVGAGI. Cut back by 5 bases and 6 bases, the V and J ends lie 19 bases apart. The CDR3 runs 15 residues from the cysteine to the phenylalanine. Only the CDR3 DNA stays, 45 bases, in frame from base 1. The immunoSEQ Assay, a bias-controlled multiplex PCR, was used to amplify TCRbeta CDR3 regions from genomic DNA. In the authors' own workflow: Within the assay, amplification of reference gene primers was used to estimate how many nucleated cells each sample contained. To quantify the absolute abundance of each unique TCRbeta CDR3 rearrangement, sequence reads were collapsed and filtered. Productive Simpson clonality was computed per sample as the square root of Simpson's diversity index over productive rearrangements. TCRdb's version of the immuneACCESS table is confined to in-frame rearrangements and falls short of the full clone set. An unresolved V gene accounts for under half of the shortfall where checked; the remainder is of unknown origin. V and J calls and clone size are those listed in that table; D and trimming were worked out from the DNA. This sample lists some 220,000 clones; 65% to 90% were detected once. The top ten clonotypes cover around 2.5% of the sample.

This TCR derives from a woman between 65 and 79 years old with COVID-19, enrolled during active disease. Rearrangement joined TRBV6-5 to TRBJ1-1; TRBD1 is a weak D gene call, 5 bases matching. The source material was peripheral blood. The nucleotides are TGTGCCAGCAGTCCCAACTTCGGGGGTAGATCTGAAGCTTTCTTT. This translates into CASSPNFGGRSEAFF.